This T cell receptor beta chain was sequenced for a study of shared clonotypes between healthy human individuals. Whole-study findings and limits: Genetic and exposure-history diversity was limited by the few donors.

As to this clone: The antigen is undetermined.

A deep-level run was used for the assay. The repertoire was sequenced with immunoSEQ multiplex PCR; TCRdb's copy has only in-frame clones and lacks some. The sample contains a few hundred thousand clones, about 96% of which appear only once. Germline V gene lookup returns CDR1 LNHNV and CDR2 YYDKDF (reference sequence). J was trimmed by 0 bases and V by 0 bases; bases with no gene match: 10. This CDR3 has 19 amino acids. V usage is TRBV15 and J usage is TRBJ1-5, with 8 bases aligning to TRBD1. This clonotype was obtained from a woman aged 30 to 39 in good health. Sequenced input: naive CD4+ T cells sorted from blood. Sample subset: CD45RA+ positively selected. As DNA, the CDR3 is TGTGCCACCAGCAGAGATGGGACCCCCGGGACAGGTAGCAATCAGCCCCAGCATTTT. This translates into CATSRDGTPGTGSNQPQHF.